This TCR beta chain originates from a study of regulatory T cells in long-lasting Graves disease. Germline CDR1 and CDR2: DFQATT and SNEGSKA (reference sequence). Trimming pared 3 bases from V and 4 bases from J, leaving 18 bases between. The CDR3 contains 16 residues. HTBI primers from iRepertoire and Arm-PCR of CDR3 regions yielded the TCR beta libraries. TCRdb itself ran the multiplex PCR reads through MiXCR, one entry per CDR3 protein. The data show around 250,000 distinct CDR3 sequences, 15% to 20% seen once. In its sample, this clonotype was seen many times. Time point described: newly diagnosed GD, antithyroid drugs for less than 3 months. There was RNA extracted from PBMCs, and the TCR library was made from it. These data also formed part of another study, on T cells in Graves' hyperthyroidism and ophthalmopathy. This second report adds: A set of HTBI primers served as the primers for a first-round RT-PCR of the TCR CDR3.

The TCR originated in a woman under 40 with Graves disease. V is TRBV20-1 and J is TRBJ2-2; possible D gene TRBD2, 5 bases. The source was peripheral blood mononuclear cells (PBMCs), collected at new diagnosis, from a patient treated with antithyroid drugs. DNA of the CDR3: TGCAGTGCTAGGGCCTGGACGGGAACATCCACCGGGGAGCTGTTTTTT. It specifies CSARAWTGTSTGELFF.